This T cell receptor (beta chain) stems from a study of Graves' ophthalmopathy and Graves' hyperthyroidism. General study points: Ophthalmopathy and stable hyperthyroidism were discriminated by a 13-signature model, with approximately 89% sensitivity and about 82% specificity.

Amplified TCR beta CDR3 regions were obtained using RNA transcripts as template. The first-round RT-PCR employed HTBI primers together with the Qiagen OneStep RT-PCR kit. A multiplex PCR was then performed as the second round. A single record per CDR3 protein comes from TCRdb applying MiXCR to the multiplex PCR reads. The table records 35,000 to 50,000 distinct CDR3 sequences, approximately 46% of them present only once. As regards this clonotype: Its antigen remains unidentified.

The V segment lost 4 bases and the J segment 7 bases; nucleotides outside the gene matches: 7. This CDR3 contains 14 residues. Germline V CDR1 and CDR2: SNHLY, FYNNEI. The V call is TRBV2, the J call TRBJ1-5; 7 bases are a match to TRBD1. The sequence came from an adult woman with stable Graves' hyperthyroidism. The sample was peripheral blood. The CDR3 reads CASSATGAGQPQHF. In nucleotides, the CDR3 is TGTGCCAGCAGTGCAACAGGGGCAGGGCAGCCCCAGCATTTT.